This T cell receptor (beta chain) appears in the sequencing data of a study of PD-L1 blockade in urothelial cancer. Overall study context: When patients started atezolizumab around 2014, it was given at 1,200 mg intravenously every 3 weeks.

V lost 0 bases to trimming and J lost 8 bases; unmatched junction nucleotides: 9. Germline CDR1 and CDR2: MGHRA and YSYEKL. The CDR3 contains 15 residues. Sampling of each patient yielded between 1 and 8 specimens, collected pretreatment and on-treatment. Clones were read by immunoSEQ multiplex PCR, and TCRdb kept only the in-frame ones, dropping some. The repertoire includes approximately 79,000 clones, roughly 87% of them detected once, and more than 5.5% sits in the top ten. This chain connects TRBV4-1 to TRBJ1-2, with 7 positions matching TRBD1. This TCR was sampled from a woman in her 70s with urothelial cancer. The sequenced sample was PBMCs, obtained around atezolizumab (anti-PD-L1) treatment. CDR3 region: CASSQEVRDRQGYTF. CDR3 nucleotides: TGCGCCAGCAGCCAAGAAGTCCGGGACAGACAAGGCTACACCTTC.